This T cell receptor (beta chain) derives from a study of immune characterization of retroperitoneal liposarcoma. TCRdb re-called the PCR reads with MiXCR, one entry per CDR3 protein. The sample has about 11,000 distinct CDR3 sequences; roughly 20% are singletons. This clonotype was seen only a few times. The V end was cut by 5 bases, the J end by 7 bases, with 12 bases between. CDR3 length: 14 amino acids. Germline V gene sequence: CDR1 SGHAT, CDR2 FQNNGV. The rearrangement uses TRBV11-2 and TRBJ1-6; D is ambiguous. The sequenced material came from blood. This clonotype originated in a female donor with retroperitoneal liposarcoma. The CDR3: CASSAARRNSPLHF. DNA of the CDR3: TGTGCCAGCAGCGCCGCCAGGAGAAATTCACCCCTCCACTTT.